This TCR beta chain appears in the sequencing data of a study of blood T cell repertoires in COVID-19. Looking at the study overall: COVID-19 samples from acute and convalescent phases originated in the United States, Italy and Spain.

Using immunoSEQ multiplex PCR, the repertoire was profiled, and TCRdb retains in-frame clones only, with some absent. Of around 620,000 clones in the sample, 70% to 90% were seen once. The clonotype comes from a woman under 30 with acute or convalescent COVID-19. Sequencing input: peripheral blood.

The DNA for the CDR3 is TGTGCCAGCACCCGAGGGACAGGGGGCGGCTACACCTTC. It yields the protein CASTRGTGGGYTF. The rearrangement joins TRBV12-3 or TRBV12-4 to TRBJ1-2; 12 positions match TRBD1. Germline trimming cut 7 bases from V and 8 bases from J; bases unmatched to any gene: 5. There are 13 residues in the CDR3.